The present T cell receptor beta chain was sequenced within a study of T cell responses to AZD1222 COVID-19 vaccine. This clone was observed a handful of times. Only in-frame clones appear in the TCRdb table, and some are missing; sequencing was by immunoSEQ multiplex PCR. The sample has some 130,000 clones; over 75% are singletons. The TCR comes from an adult in good health. The sample was peripheral blood, taken on day 0 of MenACWY control vaccination.

Written as DNA, the CDR3 is TGTGCCAGCAGCCAAGGTGGGCGGGAGCCATACGAGCAGTACTTC. Encoded protein: CASSQGGREPYEQYF. The rearrangement joins TRBV4-2 to TRBJ2-7; 7 bases match TRBD2. The CDR3 is 15 residues long. Germline V CDR1 and CDR2: LGHNA, YNFKEQ. After removal of 1 base from V and 4 bases from J, the junction contained 7 bases not matched to a gene.